The following is a TCR beta chain sequence with its context. This clonotype appeared a few times. Its antigen remains undetermined. The sample holds no much larger clone one base away, and base qualities are not on file. The germline V gene gives CDR1 as MNHEY and CDR2 as SVGAGI. Between the V and J ends, shortened by 8 bases and 6 bases respectively, the junction contains 19 bases. From cysteine to phenylalanine, the CDR3 is 15 amino acids long. Only the CDR3 part of the read is kept: 45 bases, read in frame from the first base. This entry is derived from a study of T cells after yellow fever vaccination (dated by TCRdb to the late 2010s). In terms of the full investigation: Libraries from fractions with low cell numbers were prepared with the SMART-Seq v4 Ultra Low Input RNA kit. To follow T-cell clones before and after both primary and booster YFV17D yellow fever vaccination, bulk TCR alpha and beta repertoires underwent longitudinal sequencing. Two healthy male donors, one aged 18 to 30 and one aged 30 to 40 years, were included in the cohort. Blood samples were taken at several timepoints before and after primary and secondary immunization, and bulk PBMC replicates and cell subsets were isolated. Study-wide conclusions, independent of this receptor: Because the study included only a couple of donors, the extent to which the findings can be generalized is limited. Computational filtering was needed because FACS-sorted repertoires could contain abundant contaminating clonotypes from the bulk population. The secondary T-cell response was found to be weaker but faster than the primary response, with a peak reached on day 5 rather than on day 15. A small share of clonotypes was detected in both CD4 and CD8 compartments, with the overlap likely arising from convergent recombination. Most clones expanded after primary vaccination were re-detected after the booster (almost 98% of CD4 and roughly 85% of CD8), suggesting broad memory maintenance.

The treatment or condition label corresponds to: live attenuated yellow fever vaccine strain. PBMCs were isolated from peripheral blood using a standard Ficoll-Paque protocol. Dynabeads CD4 and CD8 positive selection kits were used to isolate the CD4 and CD8 T-cell fractions. TriZol was used to extract RNA from bulk PBMCs, CD4 and CD8 fractions, and dextramer-positive and dextramer-negative fractions. TCRdb names Illumina NovaSeq 6000 as the instrument used. TCR cDNA was synthesized by 5'RACE template switching, through which a universal primer site and unique molecular identifiers were introduced. Priming for cDNA synthesis came from both the TCR alpha and TCR beta constant segments. Library amplification involved two PCR steps, and the second step added sample barcodes and sequencing adapters. Sequencing of libraries was performed on Illumina HiSeq 2500 (2x100 bp) or NovaSeq (2x150 bp). The authors processed their data as follows. MIGEC handled demultiplexing of reads and collapsing into UMI consensus sequences, while MiXCR performed V(D)J alignment. Clonotypes responding to the vaccine were identified with edgeR on replicate PBMC samples, with the criteria of FDR below 0.01 and a log2 fold change above 5 up to day 15. Each bulk clonotype received a CD4 or CD8 identity based on whether the sequenced CD4 or CD8 repertoire contained that clonotype at higher abundance. The public sequencing data were trimmed at Q25 with fastp and processed into clonotypes with MiXCR by TCRdb, which kept only in-frame beta chains. Every CDR3 protein is listed once, alongside the most common genes and DNA of its rows. TCRdb, not the original authors, processed these V and J calls. Counted in this sample were under 200,000 distinct CDR3 sequences; approximately 10% of them appeared once. The top ten constitute less than 40% of the sample.

This clonotype was obtained from a man between 18 and 35 years old who received the YFV17D yellow fever vaccine. This chain is built from TRBV6-5 and TRBJ2-2; no D gene can be assigned with confidence. Here the sequenced sample was CD8+ T cells sorted from PBMCs, taken 15 days after the yellow fever booster vaccination. The sequence in DNA is TGTGCCAGCCACGTGAGGACGGCCGGCCCCGGGGAGCTGTTTTTT. Its protein product is CASHVRTAGPGELFF.